This TCR beta chain was identified during a study of T cells in Graves' hyperthyroidism and ophthalmopathy. Broader study findings: In the analysis, a 13 V-J model separated ophthalmopathy from stable hyperthyroidism.

This clonotype was detected many times. What it binds is not known. A Clinical Activity Score of at least 3, a NOSPECS grade of at least 4 and a duration under 3 months were recorded in the ophthalmopathy patients. Lactation, pregnancy, other autoimmune disease or uncontrolled infection led to exclusion of patients. Diagnosing involved the use of clinical symptoms, serum thyroxine and TRAb, thyroid ultrasound and orbital computed tomography. The CDR3 has 15 residues. CDR1 and CDR2 from the germline V gene are SGHTA and FQGNSA. V was pared by 2 bases and J by 5 bases, with 4 bases of the junction left unmatched. Amplified TCR beta CDR3 regions came from RNA transcripts. Primed by the HTBI set, a first-round RT-PCR was run on the TCR CDR3. One entry per CDR3 protein, called by TCRdb with MiXCR from the multiplex PCR reads. The data contain some 550,000 distinct CDR3 sequences, around 16% of them singletons.

The V gene is TRBV7-2, the J gene TRBJ2-2; 8 nucleotides agree with TRBD1. This receptor was taken from a woman in her thirties or forties with Graves' ophthalmopathy. The sequencing sample was made of blood. CDR3 region: CASSLMQGATGELFF. CDR3 nucleotides: TGTGCCAGCAGCTTAATGCAGGGGGCGACCGGGGAGCTGTTTTTT.